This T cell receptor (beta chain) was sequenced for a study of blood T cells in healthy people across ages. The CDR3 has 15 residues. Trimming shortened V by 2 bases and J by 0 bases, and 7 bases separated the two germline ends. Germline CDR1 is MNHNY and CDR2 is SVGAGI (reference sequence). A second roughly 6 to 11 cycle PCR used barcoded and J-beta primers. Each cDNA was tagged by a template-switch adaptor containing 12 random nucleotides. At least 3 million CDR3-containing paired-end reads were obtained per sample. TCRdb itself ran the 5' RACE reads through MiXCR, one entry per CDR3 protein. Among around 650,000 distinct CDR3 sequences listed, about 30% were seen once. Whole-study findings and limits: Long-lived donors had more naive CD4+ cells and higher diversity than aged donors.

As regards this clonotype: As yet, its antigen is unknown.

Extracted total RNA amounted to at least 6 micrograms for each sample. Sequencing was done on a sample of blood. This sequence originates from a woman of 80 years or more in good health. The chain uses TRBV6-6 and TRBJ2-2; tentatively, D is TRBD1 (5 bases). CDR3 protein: CASSYQGSNTGELFF. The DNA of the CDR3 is TGTGCCAGCAGTTACCAGGGATCGAACACCGGGGAGCTGTTTTTT.